Following are 19 T cell receptor beta chains from one sample sequenced in a study of early T cells in non-severe SARS-CoV-2 infection. MiXCR was run by TCRdb on the 5' RACE reads, yielding one entry per CDR3 protein. Here the sample spans about 92,000 distinct CDR3 sequences, 11% to 15% being singletons. What was sequenced was whole blood. The receptors derive from an adult who was a healthcare worker with PCR-confirmed SARS-CoV-2 infection or an uninfected control (not recorded which).

V is TRBV10-3 and J is TRBJ2-7; either TRBD1 or TRBD2 may fit D (5 bases each). The germline CDR1 and CDR2 sequences are ENHRY and SYGVKD. V was pared by 4 bases and J by 4 bases, with 20 bases between. This CDR3 comprises 16 residues. CDR3 protein: CAISGGTGFKNYEQYF. The CDR3 DNA follows: TGTGCCATCAGTGGGGGGACCGGCTTCAAGAATTACGAGCAGTACTTC.

The sample holds many counts of this clonotype. The V gene is TRBV7-9, the J gene TRBJ2-2; D unclear. The germline V and J ends were trimmed by 1 base and 5 bases, with 5 bases remaining between them. The CDR3 has 13 residues. CDR1 and CDR2 from the germline V gene are SEHNR and FQNEAQ (reference sequence). The CDR3 loop reads CASSLGPTGELFF. CDR3 DNA sequence: TGTGCCAGCAGCTTAGGGCCAACCGGGGAGCTGTTTTTT.

The gene calls are TRBV9 and TRBJ1-3, with D tentatively TRBD1 (6 bases). This CDR3 has 16 amino acids. In germline, CDR1 is SGDLS, CDR2 YYNGEE. V was trimmed by 4 bases and J by 0 bases, leaving 14 bases between them. CDR3 coding DNA: TGTGCCAGCAGCCCCAGGACAGACCCCTCTGGAAACACCATATATTTT. Its translation is CASSPRTDPSGNTIYF.

A few counts support this clonotype. The chain couples TRBV9 to TRBJ1-3; a weak D match, TRBD1 (5 bases). Germline V gives CDR1 SGDLS, CDR2 YYNGEE. The CDR3 is 16 amino acids. Trimming shortened V by 4 bases and J by 1 base, and 15 bases separated the two germline ends. CDR3 in amino acids: CASSTAEWGSGNTIYF. For the CDR3, the DNA is TGTGCCAGCAGCACTGCCGAGTGGGGGTCTGGAAACACCATATATTTT.

The sample holds many counts of this clonotype. The V call is TRBV7-8, the J call TRBJ2-7, with unresolved D. V lost 0 bases and J lost 2, with 5 bases in between. This CDR3 has 13 residues. CDR1 and CDR2 (germline): SGHVS, FQNEAQ. The CDR3, as DNA: TGTGCCAGCAGCTTAGCGGACGCCTACGAGCAGTACTTC. This encodes CASSLADAYEQYF.

This clonotype showed up just a few times. The chain recombines TRBV6-5 with TRBJ2-2; TRBD1 is a possible D gene (6 bases). The CDR3 sequence is 15 residues long. The V gene's germline CDR1 is MNHEY and CDR2 SVGAGI. The germline V and J ends were trimmed by 2 bases and 4 bases, with 11 bases remaining between them. In nucleotides, the CDR3 is TGTGCCAGCAGTTACAGTGGGGGCAGCACCGGGGAGCTGTTTTTT. Encoded protein: CASSYSGGSTGELFF.

V usage is TRBV6-5 and J usage is TRBJ1-3; TRBD1 might be the D (5 bases). The CDR3 is made up of 17 amino acids. Germline-derived CDR1 and CDR2 are MNHEY and SVGAGI. Trimming pared 2 bases from V and 0 bases from J, leaving 14 bases between. This CDR3 reads CASSYGALGDSGNTIYF. The DNA of the CDR3 is TGTGCCAGCAGTTACGGGGCGTTGGGGGACTCTGGAAACACCATATATTTT.

This clonotype was counted ten times or more. The gene calls are TRBV11-2 and TRBJ2-2; D is unresolved. The germline V gene has CDR1 SGHAT and CDR2 FQNNGV. This CDR3 comprises 15 residues. Deletions cut 1 base from V and 1 base from J, with 7 bases between. CDR3 DNA: TGTGCCAGCAGCTTAGTCCCTGAGAACACCGGGGAGCTGTTTTTT. Protein product: CASSLVPENTGELFF. Supplemented by reference TRBV11-2 and TRBJ2-2, the full variable domain reads EAGVAQSPRYKIIEKRQSVAFWCNPISGHATLYWYQQILGQGPKLLIQFQNNGVVDDSQLPKDRFSAERLKGVDSTLKIQPAKLEDSAVYLCASSLVPENTGELFFGEGSRLTVL.

This clonotype appeared many times. The chain joins TRBV10-2 to TRBJ2-5; 10 bases are a match to TRBD2. The CDR3 spans 16 residues. Germline V gene lookup returns CDR1 WSHSY and CDR2 SAAADI. Trimming removed 3 bases from V and 0 bases from J; junction bases left unmatched: 4. The CDR3 nucleotides read TGCGCCAGCAGTGACGGGCTAGCGGGGGACCAAGAGACCCAGTACTTC. It is translated as CASSDGLAGDQETQYF.

V and J are TRBV20-1 and TRBJ2-7; D ambiguous. Germline CDR1 reads DFQATT; CDR2 reads SNEGSKA (reference sequence). This CDR3 spans 13 amino acids. Trimming stripped 6 bases from V and 0 bases from J, with 12 bases between. CDR3 nucleotides: TGCAGTGCCCCTGACTGGAACTCCTACGAGCAGTACTTC. This translates into CSAPDWNSYEQYF.

This clonotype came up many times. V and J are TRBV5-1 and TRBJ2-3, with D tentatively TRBD2 (6 bases). The CDR3 runs 17 residues. Germline CDR1 and CDR2: SGHRS and YFSETQ. The V and J ends lost 0 bases and 6 bases respectively, with 20 bases between them. CDR3 sequence (DNA): TGCGCCAGCAGCTTGGCCAGGACGGGGGATTTGAGGGATACGCAGTATTTT. It specifies CASSLARTGDLRDTQYF.

This clonotype was counted many times. J is TRBJ2-1 and V is TRBV6-4; 13 bases are shared with TRBD2. Germline V gene lookup returns CDR1 MRHNA and CDR2 SNTAGT. There are 19 residues in the CDR3. The V gene end was trimmed by 4 bases and the J gene end by 6 bases; junction bases not matched to a gene: 15. The CDR3 sequence: CASSATSGGAGLEVNEQFF. The CDR3 DNA follows: TGTGCCAGCAGTGCAACTAGCGGGGGGGCCGGATTGGAAGTCAATGAGCAGTTCTTC.

This clonotype was recorded a few times. The chain couples TRBV3-1 to TRBJ1-5; a weak D match, TRBD1 (6 bases). CDR3 size: 15 residues. The germline V gene has CDR1 LGHDT and CDR2 YNNKEL (reference sequence). V shed 1 base and J shed 2 bases, with 9 bases lying between them. The CDR3 region is CASSQARTGNQPQHF. CDR3 in DNA: TGTGCCAGCAGCCAAGCCCGGACAGGCAATCAGCCCCAGCATTTT.

The J gene is TRBJ1-2, the V gene TRBV10-3; 10 bases align to TRBD1. Germline CDR1 and CDR2: ENHRY and SYGVKD. The CDR3 runs 16 residues. The V gene end was trimmed by 3 bases and the J gene end by 2 bases; junction bases not matched to a gene: 6. This CDR3 reads CAISDSPTGGNYGYTF. CDR3 DNA sequence: TGTGCCATCAGTGATTCTCCGACAGGGGGCAACTATGGCTACACCTTC.

The table lists this clonotype with a few counts. The chain employs TRBV30 and TRBJ1-4; no definite D call. The CDR3 totals 12 residues. The V end was cut by 2 bases, the J end by 6 bases, with 7 bases between. CDR1 GTSNPN and CDR2 SVGIG come from the germline V gene (reference sequence). CDR3 in DNA: TGTGCCTGGAGTACCCCGGATGAAAAACTGTTTTTT. This encodes CAWSTPDEKLFF.

This clonotype was seen only a few times. The rearrangement links TRBV29-1 to TRBJ1-2, with TRBD1 as a possible D gene (6 bases). The germline V gene has CDR1 SQVTM and CDR2 ANQGSEA. V was cut by 1 base and J by 4 bases, with 13 bases left in between. The CDR3 length is 14 residues. CDR3 bases: TGCAGCGTTGAAGTTCATACAGGGCTCTATGGCTACACCTTC. The encoded protein is CSVEVHTGLYGYTF.

The rearrangement joins TRBV28 to TRBJ2-7; D might be TRBD1 or TRBD2, each matching 6 bases. Germline V gene sequence: CDR1 MDHEN, CDR2 SYDVKM. Deletions cut 2 bases from V and 6 bases from J, with 23 bases between. This CDR3 has 17 amino acids. The CDR3 here is CASSLMLGGGPPREQYF. As DNA, the CDR3 is TGTGCCAGCAGTTTAATGTTAGGAGGGGGGCCGCCCCGCGAGCAGTACTTC.

This clonotype was detected ten times or more. CDR3 bases: TGCAGTGCCAACTTGGGGTATGCTTTCTTT. Translated, it gives CSANLGYAFF. V and J are TRBV20-1 and TRBJ1-1, with no clear D. Germline lookup yields CDR1 DFQATT and CDR2 SNEGSKA (reference sequence). This CDR3 has 10 residues. The ends were cut back, 6 bases at V and 11 bases at J, with 13 bases in the middle.

V and J are TRBV30 and TRBJ2-4; 9 bases match TRBD1. This CDR3 region has 18 residues. V lost 4 bases to trimming and J lost 0 bases; unmatched junction nucleotides: 13. Germline loops: CDR1 GTSNPN, CDR2 SVGIG (reference sequence). CDR3 residues: CAWIGGQGGTLAKNIQYF. CDR3 DNA: TGTGCCTGGATCGGGGGACAGGGCGGCACCTTAGCCAAAAACATTCAGTACTTC. The entire variable domain, with the rest obtained from reference TRBV30 and TRBJ2-4, is as follows: SQTIHQWPATLVQPVGSPLSLECTVEGTSNPNLYWYRQAAGRGLQLLFYSVGIGQISSEVPQNLSASRPQDRQFILSSKKLLLSDSGFYLCAWIGGQGGTLAKNIQYFGAGTRLSVL.